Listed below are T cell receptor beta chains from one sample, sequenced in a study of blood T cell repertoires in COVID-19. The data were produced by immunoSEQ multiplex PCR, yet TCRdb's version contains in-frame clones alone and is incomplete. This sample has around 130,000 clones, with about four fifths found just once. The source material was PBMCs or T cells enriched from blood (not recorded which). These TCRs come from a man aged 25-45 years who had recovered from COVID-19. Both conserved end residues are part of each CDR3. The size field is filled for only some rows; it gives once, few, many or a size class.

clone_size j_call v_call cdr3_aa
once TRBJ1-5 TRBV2 CASSSGAVNQPQHF
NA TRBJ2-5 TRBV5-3 CVRTLTMGRAKETQYF
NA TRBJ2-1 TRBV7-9 CASSFGLAGGPLDNEQFF
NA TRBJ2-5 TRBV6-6 CASSYSYDADQETQYF
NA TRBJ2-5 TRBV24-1 CATSDTERNQETQYF
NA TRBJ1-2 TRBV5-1 CASSLQGSDGYTF
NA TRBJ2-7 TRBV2 CASSEGGVVTYEQYF
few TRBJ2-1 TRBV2 CASSDRQGVNEQFF
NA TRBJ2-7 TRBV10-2 CASSGGGSLYEQYF
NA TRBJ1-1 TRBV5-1 CASSLDRGMNTEAFF
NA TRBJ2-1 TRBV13 CASSGMTSGSYNEQFF
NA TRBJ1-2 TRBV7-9 CASSPESRSNYGYTF
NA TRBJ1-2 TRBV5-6 CASSLKRNYGYTF
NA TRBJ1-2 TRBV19 CASSISGTGSGYTF
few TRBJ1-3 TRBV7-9 CASSSSDAGNTIYF
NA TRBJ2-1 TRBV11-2 CASRGQGARNEQFF
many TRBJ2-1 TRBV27 CASSFGEGPYNEQFF
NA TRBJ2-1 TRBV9 CASSTSGGRSYNEQFF
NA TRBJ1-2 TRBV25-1 CASSGPGQPYGYTF
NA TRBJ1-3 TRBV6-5 CASSYLQGARGNTIYF
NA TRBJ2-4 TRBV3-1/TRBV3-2 CASSQGLGGDIQYF
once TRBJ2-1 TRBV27 CASSLPNNEQFF
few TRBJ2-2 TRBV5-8 CASRTGQSNTGELFF
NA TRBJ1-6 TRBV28 CASSLGQGDSPLHF
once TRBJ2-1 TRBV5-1 CASSLVAGVYNEQFF
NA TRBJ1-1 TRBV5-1 CASSLEVGTKNTEAFF
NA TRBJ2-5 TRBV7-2 CASSLAVRGRETQYF
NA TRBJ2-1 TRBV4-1 CASSQETGAYNEQFF
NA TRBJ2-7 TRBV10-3 CAISEPETVYEQYF
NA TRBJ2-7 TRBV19 CASSHGLTGATLYEQYF
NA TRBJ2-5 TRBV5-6 CASSFHRDREETQYF
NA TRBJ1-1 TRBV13 CASSLGLRVEAFF
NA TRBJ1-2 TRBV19 CASSRGGAGYGYTF
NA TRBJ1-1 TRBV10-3 CAIGQGANTEAFF
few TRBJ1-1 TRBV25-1 CASSPPPRHDEAFF
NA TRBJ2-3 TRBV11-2 CASSTLSGSNTDTQYF
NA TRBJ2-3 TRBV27 CASRPWDSDTQYF
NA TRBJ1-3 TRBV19 CASSWDSGNTIYF
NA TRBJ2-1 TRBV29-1 CSVYRTSGTEQFF
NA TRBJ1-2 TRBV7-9 CASSFAQTNYGYTF
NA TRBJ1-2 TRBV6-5 CASSSRTGNYGYTF
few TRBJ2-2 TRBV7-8 CASSSVDRGAGELFF
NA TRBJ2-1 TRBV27 CASSLKGAHHFLPNEQFF
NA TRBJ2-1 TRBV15 CATSRESGAGGENEQFF
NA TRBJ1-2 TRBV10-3 CAISDRDRGNYGYTF
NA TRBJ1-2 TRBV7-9 CASSLWDRGPHGYTF
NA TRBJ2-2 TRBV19 CASTPGLAGGTGELFF
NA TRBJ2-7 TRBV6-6 CASSWTSGVDEQYF
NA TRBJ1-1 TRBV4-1 CASSQAYRGRTEAFF
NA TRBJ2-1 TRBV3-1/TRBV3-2 CASSPLAGNHNEQFF